Reported below is one T cell receptor beta chain. Participants' own reports of clinical history determined their cohort assignment. Among Cohort 3 donors, those recovered had two negative PCRs, clearance, or symptom resolution. This specimen belongs to a study of blood T cell repertoires in COVID-19. Sequencing was performed with immunoSEQ multiplex PCR; in TCRdb, only in-frame clones are kept and a portion is missing. The sample consists of about 160,000 clones, 82% of them appearing once. Input material: PBMCs or T cells enriched from blood (not recorded which). The receptor was isolated from a man aged 55 to 70 who had recovered from COVID-19.

CDR3 sequence reads: CASSLERTGNEQYF. The DNA for the CDR3 is TGTGCCAGCAGCTTAGAGAGGACAGGGAACGAGCAGTACTTC. This chain connects TRBV11-2 to TRBJ2-7; TRBD1 aligns across 8 bases. Germline V CDR1 and CDR2: SGHAT, FQNNGV. The CDR3 runs 14 residues. The ends lost 0 bases at V and 5 bases at J; junction bases unmatched: 3.